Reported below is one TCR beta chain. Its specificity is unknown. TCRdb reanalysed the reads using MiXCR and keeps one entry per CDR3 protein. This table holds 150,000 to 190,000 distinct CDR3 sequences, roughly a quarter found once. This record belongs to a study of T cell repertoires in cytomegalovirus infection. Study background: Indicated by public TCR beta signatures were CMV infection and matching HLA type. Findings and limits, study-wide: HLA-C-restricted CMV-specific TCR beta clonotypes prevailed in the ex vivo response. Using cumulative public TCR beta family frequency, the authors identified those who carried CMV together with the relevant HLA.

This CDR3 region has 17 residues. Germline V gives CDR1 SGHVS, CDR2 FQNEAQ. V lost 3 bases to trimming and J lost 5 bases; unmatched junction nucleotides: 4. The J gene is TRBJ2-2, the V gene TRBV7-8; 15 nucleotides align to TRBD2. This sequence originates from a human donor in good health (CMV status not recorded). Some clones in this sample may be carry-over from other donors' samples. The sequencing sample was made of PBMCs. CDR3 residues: CASSFRTSGGGTGELFF. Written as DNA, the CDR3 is TGTGCCAGCAGCTTCCGGACTAGCGGGGGGGGAACCGGGGAGCTGTTTTTT.